These 5 T cell receptor beta chains were sequenced from one sample in a study of OX40 agonist ivuxolimab in advanced cancers. To prepare the library, the immunoSEQ multiplex PCR assay was applied. This is the immuneACCESS table as TCRdb keeps it, with only in-frame sequences that have V and J called. A part of the clones is gone; compared with another copy, unresolved V genes explain less than half, and the rest is unexplained. Counted in this sample were over 85,000 clones; 80% to 90% of them appeared once. The ten largest clones represent around 6% of the sample. The sequences come from CD4+ or CD8+ T cells sorted from blood, collected in a trial of the OX40 agonist ivuxolimab. The source is an adult with an advanced solid tumor such as melanoma, head and neck, liver or kidney cancer.

This chain uses TRBV6-1 with TRBJ1-4, with TRBD1 matching 7 bases. V lost 2 bases, J lost 7 bases, and 4 bases stayed unmatched. CDR1 is MNHNS and CDR2 is SASEGT in the germline V gene. The CDR3 length is 14 residues. This CDR3 reads CASSERPGGEKLFF. The CDR3 coding sequence is TGTGCCAGCAGTGAAAGGCCAGGGGGTGAAAAACTGTTTTTT.

CDR3 loop: CASSSMGQLNTEAFF. The CDR3 DNA is TGTGCCAGCAGCTCCATGGGACAGTTGAACACTGAAGCTTTCTTT. The V and J genes are TRBV4-2 and TRBJ1-1, with 7 nucleotides matching TRBD1. The germline CDR1 and CDR2 sequences are LGHNA and YNFKEQ. The CDR3 runs 15 residues. V lost 5 bases and J lost 0; bases outside the gene matches: 6.

The chain employs TRBV4-3 and TRBJ2-1; 7 positions agree with TRBD2. V shed 0 bases, J shed 6 bases, and the junction held 5 bases outside the gene matches. The CDR3 has 15 amino acids. The V gene's germline CDR1 is LGHNA and CDR2 YSLEER. The CDR3 coding sequence is TGCGCCAGCAGCCAAGAAGGCGGGAGCTCCAATGAGCAGTTCTTC. It specifies CASSQEGGSSNEQFF.

This clone was observed a single time. The CDR3 loop is CASSYRGHGTGELFF. As DNA, the CDR3 is TGTGCCAGCAGTTACCGGGGGCACGGCACCGGGGAGCTGTTTTTT. J is TRBJ2-2 and V is TRBV6-5; possibly TRBD1 or TRBD2 for D (6 bases each). The V end lost 2 bases, the J end lost 4 bases, and 11 bases lay between the germline ends. The V gene's germline CDR1 is MNHEY and CDR2 SVGAGI. The CDR3 spans 15 residues.

The chain employs TRBV7-9 and TRBJ2-6; D gene ambiguous. The CDR3 is 13 residues long. V lost 3 bases and J 3 bases, leaving 3 bases between the germline ends. In germline, CDR1 is SEHNR, CDR2 FQNEAQ (reference sequence). The DNA for the CDR3 is TGTGCCAGCAGCTTCGGTGGGGCCAACGTCCTGACTTTC. Translating gives CASSFGGANVLTF.